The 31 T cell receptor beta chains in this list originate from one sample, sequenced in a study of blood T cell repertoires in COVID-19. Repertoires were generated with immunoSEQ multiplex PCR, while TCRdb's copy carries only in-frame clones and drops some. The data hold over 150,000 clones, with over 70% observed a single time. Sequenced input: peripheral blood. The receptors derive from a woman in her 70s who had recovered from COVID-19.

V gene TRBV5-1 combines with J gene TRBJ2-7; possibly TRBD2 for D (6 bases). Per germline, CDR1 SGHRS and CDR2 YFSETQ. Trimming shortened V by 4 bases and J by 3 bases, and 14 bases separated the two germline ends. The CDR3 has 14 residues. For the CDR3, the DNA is TGCGCCAGCAGCCCCCCGGGGGTCAGCTACGAGCAGTACTTC. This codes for CASSPPGVSYEQYF.

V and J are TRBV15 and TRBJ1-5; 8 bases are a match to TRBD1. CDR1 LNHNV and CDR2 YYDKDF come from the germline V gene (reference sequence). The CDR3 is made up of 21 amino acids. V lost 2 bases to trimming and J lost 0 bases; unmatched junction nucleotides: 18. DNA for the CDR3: TGTGCCACCAGCAGATGGGAGGCAGGGACAGGCGTTCTCTATAGCAATCAGCCCCAGCATTTT. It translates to CATSRWEAGTGVLYSNQPQHF. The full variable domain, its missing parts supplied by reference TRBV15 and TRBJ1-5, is DAMVIQNPRYQVTQFGKPVTLSCSQTLNHNVMYWYQQKSSQAPKLLFHYYDKDFNNEADTPDNFQSRRPNTSFCFLDIRSPGLGDTAMYLCATSRWEAGTGVLYSNQPQHFGDGTRLSIL.

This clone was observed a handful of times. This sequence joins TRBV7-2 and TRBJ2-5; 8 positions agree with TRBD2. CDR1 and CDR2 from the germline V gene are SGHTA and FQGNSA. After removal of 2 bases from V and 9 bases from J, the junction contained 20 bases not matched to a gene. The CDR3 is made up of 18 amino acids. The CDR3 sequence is CASSLPRWREAQGGAQYF. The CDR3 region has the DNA TGTGCCAGCAGCTTACCCCGCTGGCGGGAGGCCCAAGGAGGGGCCCAGTACTTC. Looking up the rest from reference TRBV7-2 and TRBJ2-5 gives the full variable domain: GAGVSQSPSNKVTEKGKDVELRCDPISGHTALYWYRQSLGQGLEFLIYFQGNSAPDKSGLPSDRFSAERTGGSVSTLTIQRTQQEDSAVYLCASSLPRWREAQGGAQYFGPGTRLLVL.

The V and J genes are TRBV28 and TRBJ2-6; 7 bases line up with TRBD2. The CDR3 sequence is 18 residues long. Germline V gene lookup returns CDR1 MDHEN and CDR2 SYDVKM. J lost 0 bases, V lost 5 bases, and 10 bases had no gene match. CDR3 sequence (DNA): TGTGCCAGCAGTCCAAGGGAGGGCGGCCTCTCTGGGGCCAACGTCCTGACTTTC. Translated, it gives CASSPREGGLSGANVLTF. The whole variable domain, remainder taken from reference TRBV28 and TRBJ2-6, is DVKVTQSSRYLVKRTGEKVFLECVQDMDHENMFWYRQDPGLGLRLIYFSYDVKMKEKGDIPEGYSVSREKKERFSLILESASTNQTSMYLCASSPREGGLSGANVLTFGAGSRLTVL.

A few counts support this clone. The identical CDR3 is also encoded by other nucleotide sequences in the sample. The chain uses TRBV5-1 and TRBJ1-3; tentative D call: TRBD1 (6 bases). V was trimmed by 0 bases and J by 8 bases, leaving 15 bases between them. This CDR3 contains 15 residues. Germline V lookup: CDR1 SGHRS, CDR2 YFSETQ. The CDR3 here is CASSLGRGGADTIYF. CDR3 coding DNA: TGCGCCAGCAGCTTGGGTCGGGGGGGCGCGGACACCATATATTTT.

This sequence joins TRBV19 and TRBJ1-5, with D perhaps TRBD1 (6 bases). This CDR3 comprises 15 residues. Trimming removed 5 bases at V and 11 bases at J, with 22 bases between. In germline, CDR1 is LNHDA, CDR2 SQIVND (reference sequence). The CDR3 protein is CASSALQGVQWAQHF. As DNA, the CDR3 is TGTGCCAGTAGTGCCCTACAGGGAGTCCAATGGGCCCAGCATTTT.

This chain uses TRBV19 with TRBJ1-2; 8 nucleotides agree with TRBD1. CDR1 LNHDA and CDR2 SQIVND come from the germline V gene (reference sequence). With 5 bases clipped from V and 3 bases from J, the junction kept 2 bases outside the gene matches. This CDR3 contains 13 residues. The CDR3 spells CASSPQGDYGYTF. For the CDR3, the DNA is TGTGCCAGTAGTCCACAGGGGGACTATGGCTACACCTTC.

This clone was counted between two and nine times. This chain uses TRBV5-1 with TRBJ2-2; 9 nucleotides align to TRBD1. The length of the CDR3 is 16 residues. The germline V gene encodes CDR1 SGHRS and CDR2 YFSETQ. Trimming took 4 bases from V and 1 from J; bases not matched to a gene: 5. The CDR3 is CASSLTGQGNTGELFF. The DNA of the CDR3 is TGCGCCAGCAGCCTAACGGGACAGGGGAACACCGGGGAGCTGTTTTTT.

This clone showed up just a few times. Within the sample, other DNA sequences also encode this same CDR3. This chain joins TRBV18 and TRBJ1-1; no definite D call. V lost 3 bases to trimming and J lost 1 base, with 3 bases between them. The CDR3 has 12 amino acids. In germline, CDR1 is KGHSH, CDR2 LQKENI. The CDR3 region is CASSPRNTEAFF. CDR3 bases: TGTGCCAGCTCACCGAGGAACACTGAAGCTTTCTTT.

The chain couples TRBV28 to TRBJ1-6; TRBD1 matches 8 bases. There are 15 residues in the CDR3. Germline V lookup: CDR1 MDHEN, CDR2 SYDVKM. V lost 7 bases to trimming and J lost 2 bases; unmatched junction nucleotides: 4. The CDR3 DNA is TGTGCCAGCACCGCAGGGGGCCCCTATAATTCACCCCTCCACTTT. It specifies CASTAGGPYNSPLHF.

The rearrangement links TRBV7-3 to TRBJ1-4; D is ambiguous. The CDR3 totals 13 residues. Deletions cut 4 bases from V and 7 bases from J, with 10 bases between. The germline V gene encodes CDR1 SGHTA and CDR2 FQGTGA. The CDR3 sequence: CASSSVDSEKLFF. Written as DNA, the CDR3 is TGTGCCAGCAGCTCCGTCGATAGTGAAAAACTGTTTTTT.

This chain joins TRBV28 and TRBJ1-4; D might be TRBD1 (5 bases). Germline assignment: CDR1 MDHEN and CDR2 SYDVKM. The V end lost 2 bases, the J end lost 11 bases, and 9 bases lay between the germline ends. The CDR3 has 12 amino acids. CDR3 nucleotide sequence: TGTGCCAGCAGTTTAGGTCACAGGAAACTGTTTTTT. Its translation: CASSLGHRKLFF.

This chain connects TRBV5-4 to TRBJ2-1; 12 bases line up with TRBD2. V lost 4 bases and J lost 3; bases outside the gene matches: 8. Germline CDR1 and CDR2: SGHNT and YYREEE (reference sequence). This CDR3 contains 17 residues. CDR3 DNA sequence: TGTGCCAGCAGCCTCGGACTAGCGGGACTGGGCTACAATGAGCAGTTCTTC. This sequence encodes CASSLGLAGLGYNEQFF. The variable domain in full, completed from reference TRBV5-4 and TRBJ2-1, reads ETGVTQSPTHLIKTRGQQVTLRCSSQSGHNTVSWYQQALGQGPQFIFQYYREEENGRGNFPPRFSGLQFPNYSSELNVNALELDDSALYLCASSLGLAGLGYNEQFFGPGTRLTVL.

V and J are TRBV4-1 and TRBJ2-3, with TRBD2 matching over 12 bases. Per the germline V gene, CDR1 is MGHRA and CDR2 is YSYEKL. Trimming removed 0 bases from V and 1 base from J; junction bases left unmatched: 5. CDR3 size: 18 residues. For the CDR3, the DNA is TGCGCCAGCAGCCAAGATAGGGCTAGCGGGGGGGGCACAGATACGCAGTATTTT. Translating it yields CASSQDRASGGGTDTQYF.

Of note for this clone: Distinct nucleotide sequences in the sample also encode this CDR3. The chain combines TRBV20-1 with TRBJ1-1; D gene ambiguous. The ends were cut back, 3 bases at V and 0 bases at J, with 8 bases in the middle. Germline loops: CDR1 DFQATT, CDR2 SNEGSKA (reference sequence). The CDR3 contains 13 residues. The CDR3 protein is CSASAGLNTEAFF. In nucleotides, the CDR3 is TGCAGTGCTAGTGCGGGGTTGAACACTGAAGCTTTCTTT.

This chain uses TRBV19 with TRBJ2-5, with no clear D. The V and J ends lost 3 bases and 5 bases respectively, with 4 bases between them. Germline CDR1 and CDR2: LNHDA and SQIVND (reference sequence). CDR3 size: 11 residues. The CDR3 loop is CASSMAETQYF. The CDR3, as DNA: TGTGCCAGTAGTATGGCTGAGACCCAGTACTTC.

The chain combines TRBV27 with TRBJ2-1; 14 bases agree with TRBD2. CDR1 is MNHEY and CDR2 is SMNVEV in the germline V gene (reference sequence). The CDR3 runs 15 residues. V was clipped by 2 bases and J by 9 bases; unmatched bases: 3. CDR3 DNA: TGTGCCAGCAGTTTAGGGACTAGCGGGAGAGGTGAGCAGTTCTTC. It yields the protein CASSLGTSGRGEQFF.

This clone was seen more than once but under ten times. CDR3 coding DNA: TGCGCCAGCAGCTTAGGCGGGGGCACAGATACGCAGTATTTT. It specifies CASSLGGGTDTQYF. The V call is TRBV5-1, the J call TRBJ2-3; TRBD2 might be the D (6 bases). The CDR3 is 14 amino acids. The ends were cut back, 2 bases at V and 1 base at J, with 8 bases in the middle. The V gene's germline CDR1 is SGHRS and CDR2 YFSETQ. Full variable domain (outside the CDR3, taken from reference TRBV5-1 and TRBJ2-3): KAGVTQTPRYLIKTRGQQVTLSCSPISGHRSVSWYQQTPGQGLQFLFEYFSETQRNKGNFPGRFSGRQFSNSRSEMNVSTLELGDSALYLCASSLGGGTDTQYFGPGTRLTVL.

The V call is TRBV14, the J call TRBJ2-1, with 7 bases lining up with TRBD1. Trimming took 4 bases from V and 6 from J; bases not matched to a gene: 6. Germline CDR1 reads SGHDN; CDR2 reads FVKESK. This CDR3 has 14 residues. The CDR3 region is CASSRTGTVNEQFF. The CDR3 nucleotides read TGTGCCAGCAGCCGAACAGGGACAGTCAATGAGCAGTTCTTC.

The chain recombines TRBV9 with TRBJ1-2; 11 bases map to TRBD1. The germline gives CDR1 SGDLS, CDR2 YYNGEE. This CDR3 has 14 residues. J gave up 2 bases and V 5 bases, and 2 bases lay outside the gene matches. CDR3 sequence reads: CASRGQGVNYGYTF. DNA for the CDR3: TGTGCCAGCAGGGGACAGGGGGTCAACTATGGCTACACCTTC.

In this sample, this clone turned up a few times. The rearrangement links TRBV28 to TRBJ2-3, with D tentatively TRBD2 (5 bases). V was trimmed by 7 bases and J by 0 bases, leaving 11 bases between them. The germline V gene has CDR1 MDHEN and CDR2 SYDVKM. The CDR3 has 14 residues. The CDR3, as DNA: TGTGCCAGCACTTCGGGCGGGAGCACAGATACGCAGTATTTT. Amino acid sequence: CASTSGGSTDTQYF.

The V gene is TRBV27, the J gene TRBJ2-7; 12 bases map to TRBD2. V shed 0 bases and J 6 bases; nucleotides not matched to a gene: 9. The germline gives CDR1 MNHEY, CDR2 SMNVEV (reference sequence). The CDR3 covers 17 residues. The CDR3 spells CASSLSPRLAGEGEQYF. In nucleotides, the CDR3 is TGTGCCAGCAGTTTATCTCCCCGACTAGCGGGAGAGGGCGAGCAGTACTTC.

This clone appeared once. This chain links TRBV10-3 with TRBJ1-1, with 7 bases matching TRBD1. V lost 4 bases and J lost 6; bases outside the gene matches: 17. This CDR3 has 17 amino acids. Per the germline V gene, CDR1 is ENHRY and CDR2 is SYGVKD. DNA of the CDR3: TGTGCCATCAGTGGGACGCTAAGCAAACAGGGGAAGGCTGAAGCTTTCTTT. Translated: CAISGTLSKQGKAEAFF.

The CDR3 loop is CASSLASGNIQYF. The DNA of the CDR3 is TGTGCCAGCAGCTTGGCTAGCGGAAACATTCAGTACTTC. V usage is TRBV7-2 and J usage is TRBJ2-4, with 7 bases matching TRBD2. This CDR3 has 13 amino acids. The V gene end was trimmed by 3 bases and the J gene end by 6 bases; junction bases not matched to a gene: 2. Germline CDR1 is SGHTA and CDR2 is FQGNSA.

In DNA, the CDR3 is TGTGCCAGCAGCCACCAGGGCCTTGGGGGGTACGAGCAGTACTTC. It specifies CASSHQGLGGYEQYF. The V and J genes are TRBV4-2 and TRBJ2-7; a weak D match, TRBD2 (6 bases). The CDR3 contains 15 residues. Germline V gives CDR1 LGHNA, CDR2 YNFKEQ. The V gene lost 3 bases and the J gene lost 4 bases, with 16 bases spanning the gap.

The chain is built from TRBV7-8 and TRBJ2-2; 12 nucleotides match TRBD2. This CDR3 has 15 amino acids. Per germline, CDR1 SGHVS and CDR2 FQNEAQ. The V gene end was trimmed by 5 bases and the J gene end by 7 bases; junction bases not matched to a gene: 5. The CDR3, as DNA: TGTGCCAGCAGCCCCCTAGCGGGGGGGGGCGGGGAGCTGTTTTTT. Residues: CASSPLAGGGGELFF.

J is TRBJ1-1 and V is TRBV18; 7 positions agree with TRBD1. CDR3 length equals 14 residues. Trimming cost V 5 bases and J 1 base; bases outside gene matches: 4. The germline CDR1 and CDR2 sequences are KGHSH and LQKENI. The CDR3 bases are TGTGCCAGCTCAGGACAGGTGACGAACACTGAAGCTTTCTTT. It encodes CASSGQVTNTEAFF.

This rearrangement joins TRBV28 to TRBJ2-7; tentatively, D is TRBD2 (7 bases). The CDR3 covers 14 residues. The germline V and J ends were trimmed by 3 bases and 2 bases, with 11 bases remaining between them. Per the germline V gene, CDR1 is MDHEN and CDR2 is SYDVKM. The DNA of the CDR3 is TGTGCCAGCAGTTTCGGGGGGCGCACCTACGAGCAGTACTTC. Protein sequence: CASSFGGRTYEQYF.

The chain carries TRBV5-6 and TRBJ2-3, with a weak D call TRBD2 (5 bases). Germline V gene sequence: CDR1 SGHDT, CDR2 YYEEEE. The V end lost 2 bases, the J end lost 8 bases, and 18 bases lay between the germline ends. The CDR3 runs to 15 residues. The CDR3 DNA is TGTGCCAGCAGCTTTATTGGGAGTTCAGACGGTACGCAGTATTTT. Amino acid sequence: CASSFIGSSDGTQYF.

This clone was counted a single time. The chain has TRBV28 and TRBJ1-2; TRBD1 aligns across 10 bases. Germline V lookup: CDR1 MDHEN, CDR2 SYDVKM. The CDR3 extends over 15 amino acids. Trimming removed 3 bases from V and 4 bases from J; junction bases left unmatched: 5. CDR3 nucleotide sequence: TGTGCCAGCAGTTTTCTGACAGGGGGCGTCTATGGCTACACCTTC. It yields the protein CASSFLTGGVYGYTF.

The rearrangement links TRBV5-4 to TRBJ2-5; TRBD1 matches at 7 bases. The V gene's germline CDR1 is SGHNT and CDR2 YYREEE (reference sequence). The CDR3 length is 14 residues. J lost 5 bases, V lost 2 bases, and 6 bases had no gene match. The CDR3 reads CASSFDRAGETQYF. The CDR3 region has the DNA TGTGCCAGCAGCTTCGACAGGGCTGGGGAGACCCAGTACTTC. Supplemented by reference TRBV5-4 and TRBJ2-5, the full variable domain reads ETGVTQSPTHLIKTRGQQVTLRCSSQSGHNTVSWYQQALGQGPQFIFQYYREEENGRGNFPPRFSGLQFPNYSSELNVNALELDDSALYLCASSFDRAGETQYFGPGTRLLVL.